Listed here are 18 T cell receptor beta chains from one sample, sequenced in a study of CD8 T cells in ankylosing spondylitis. One entry per CDR3 protein results from TCRdb running MiXCR on the 5' RACE reads. This sample has 130,000 or so distinct CDR3 sequences, with over 6.5% found just once. Sequenced input: blood, either unsorted or a sorted T cell fraction (not recorded which). These receptors originate from a male donor with ankylosing spondylitis or in good health (not recorded which).

The J gene is TRBJ2-7, the V gene TRBV7-9; a possible D gene is TRBD2 (5 bases). The CDR3 is made up of 16 amino acids. CDR1 and CDR2 from the germline V gene are SEHNR and FQNEAQ (reference sequence). The V end lost 5 bases, the J end lost 5 bases, and 22 bases lay between the germline ends. The CDR3 sequence: CASSPPRNSGRDEQYF. As DNA, the CDR3 is TGTGCCAGCAGCCCCCCCCGAAACAGCGGACGCGACGAGCAGTACTTC.

In its sample, this clonotype was seen many times. This rearrangement joins TRBV21-1 to TRBJ2-5. TRBV21-1 counts as a pseudogene. The CDR3 length is 17 residues. CDR3: CASSKGSVVRDQRTQYF. In DNA form, the CDR3 reads TGTGCCAGCAGCAAGGGGTCCGTTGTAAGAGACCAAAGGACCCAGTACTTC.

This clonotype was counted at least ten times. The chain uses TRBV5-1 and TRBJ2-7; D ambiguous. Trimming left V 0 bases short and J 7 bases short, with 14 bases between. The germline V gene has CDR1 SGHRS and CDR2 YFSETQ. This CDR3 is 14 amino acids long. CDR3 DNA sequence: TGCGCCAGCAGCTTGGGGACCCTACTGCCTGAGCAGTACTTC. It specifies CASSLGTLLPEQYF.

At least ten counts were recorded for this clonotype. This chain connects TRBV11-3 to TRBJ2-3, with D unclear. Germline CDR1 SGHNT, CDR2 YENEEA. The CDR3 length is 13 residues. Deletions cut 2 bases from V and 5 bases from J, with 8 bases between. The CDR3 DNA is TGTGCCAGCAGCTTAATTTCCCGAGATACGCAGTATTTT. It specifies CASSLISRDTQYF.

This clonotype was counted ten times or more. The rearrangement links TRBV5-1 to TRBJ2-7; 7 nucleotides agree with TRBD1. This CDR3 is 12 amino acids long. The germline CDR1 and CDR2 sequences are SGHRS and YFSETQ. V lost 4 bases to trimming and J lost 6 bases; unmatched junction nucleotides: 4. The CDR3: CASSVGTAEQYF. In DNA, the CDR3 is TGCGCCAGCAGCGTCGGGACAGCCGAGCAGTACTTC.

This clonotype was observed at least ten times. The chain links TRBV6-1 to TRBJ2-7, with D possibly TRBD1 on 5 matching bases. V lost 10 bases to trimming and J lost 2 bases, with 12 bases between them. Germline CDR1 MNHNS, CDR2 SASEGT. The CDR3 is 12 amino acids. This chain's CDR3 is CAKDTTTYEQYF. In DNA, the CDR3 is TGTGCCAAGGACACGACAACCTACGAGCAGTACTTC.

The chain carries TRBV5-1 and TRBJ2-4; D is perhaps TRBD1 (6 bases). The CDR3 totals 16 residues. V shed 4 bases and J shed 1 base, with 15 bases lying between them. Germline V gives CDR1 SGHRS, CDR2 YFSETQ. Here the CDR3 reads CASSDAGDRAKNIQYF. The CDR3 DNA is TGCGCCAGCAGCGATGCAGGGGATCGTGCCAAAAACATTCAGTACTTC.

This clonotype was seen many times. CDR3: CASSLGLRDGRSGYTF. CDR3 DNA: TGTGCCAGCAGCTTGGGTCTCCGGGACGGGAGGTCTGGCTACACCTTC. The chain carries TRBV5-6 and TRBJ1-2; tentative D call: TRBD1 (5 bases). CDR3 length: 16 residues. V was cut by 0 bases and J by 7 bases, with 19 bases left in between. Germline V gives CDR1 SGHDT, CDR2 YYEEEE.

Ten or more counts support this clonotype. The chain links TRBV30 to TRBJ2-3, with 8 positions matching TRBD2. The CDR3 is 15 amino acids. The V gene end was trimmed by 2 bases and the J gene end by 2 bases; junction bases not matched to a gene: 6. Germline values: CDR1 GTSNPN, CDR2 SVGIG (reference sequence). The CDR3 DNA follows: TGTGCCTGGAGTCCTTTAGCGGGGCCCACAGATACGCAGTATTTT. Protein sequence: CAWSPLAGPTDTQYF.

This clonotype was counted ten times or more. The chain uses TRBV5-1 and TRBJ2-3, with 7 bases fitting TRBD2. This CDR3 spans 15 amino acids. V lost 5 bases to trimming and J lost 0 bases; unmatched junction nucleotides: 6. Germline V gene lookup returns CDR1 SGHRS and CDR2 YFSETQ. The CDR3 DNA sequence: TGCGCCAGCAGTCAAGGACTAGATAGCACAGATACGCAGTATTTT. It is translated as CASSQGLDSTDTQYF. The full variable domain, completed using reference TRBV5-1 and TRBJ2-3, is KAGVTQTPRYLIKTRGQQVTLSCSPISGHRSVSWYQQTPGQGLQFLFEYFSETQRNKGNFPGRFSGRQFSNSRSEMNVSTLELGDSALYLCASSQGLDSTDTQYFGPGTRLTVL.

This clonotype showed up many times. The V gene is TRBV7-9, the J gene TRBJ2-1, with TRBD2 identical over 7 bases. Germline V CDR1 and CDR2: SEHNR, FQNEAQ (reference sequence). The V gene end was trimmed by 3 bases and the J gene end by 2 bases; junction bases not matched to a gene: 4. The CDR3 contains 15 residues. The CDR3 nucleotides read TGTGCCAGCAGCTTTGGGGCGGGGGCCTACAATGAGCAGTTCTTC. Translation: CASSFGAGAYNEQFF.

Ten or more counts support this clonotype. The chain joins TRBV27 to TRBJ1-1, with TRBD1 matching 8 bases. The V gene end was trimmed by 4 bases and the J gene end by 4 bases; junction bases not matched to a gene: 5. This CDR3 is built from 14 residues. Germline CDR1 and CDR2: MNHEY and SMNVEV (reference sequence). CDR3 DNA sequence: TGTGCCAGCAGTTGGGCAGGGGGCTCCACTGAAGCTTTCTTT. Protein: CASSWAGGSTEAFF.

This clonotype has at least ten counts. This chain links TRBV5-1 with TRBJ2-7, with D perhaps matching TRBD2 (5 bases). This CDR3 is built from 14 residues. Trimming shortened V by 4 bases and J by 6 bases, and 17 bases separated the two germline ends. Germline V CDR1 and CDR2: SGHRS, YFSETQ. CDR3 in amino acids: CASSPGEVGSEQYF. The CDR3 DNA sequence: TGCGCCAGCAGCCCTGGGGAAGTTGGGAGCGAGCAGTACTTC.

The sample holds many counts of this clonotype. V is TRBV20-1 and J is TRBJ1-2; 10 bases align to TRBD1. Germline V gene sequence: CDR1 DFQATT, CDR2 SNEGSKA (reference sequence). V gave up 2 bases and J gave up 5 bases; unmatched junction bases: 8. The CDR3 runs 15 residues. This chain's CDR3 is CSARSGTGAWYGYTF. In DNA, the CDR3 is TGCAGTGCTAGAAGCGGGACAGGGGCTTGGTATGGCTACACCTTC.

This clonotype was seen ten or more times. V usage is TRBV5-1 and J usage is TRBJ2-1; 8 positions match TRBD2. The CDR3 covers 17 residues. Germline CDR1 and CDR2: SGHRS and YFSETQ. V was clipped by 4 bases and J by 7 bases; unmatched bases: 16. The DNA for the CDR3 is TGCGCCAGCAGCCCGACTCCTGGCGGGGGGCGTAGTAATGAGCAGTTCTTC. Translation: CASSPTPGGGRSNEQFF.

The sample holds many counts of this clonotype. This chain joins TRBV3-1 and TRBJ2-2; TRBD2 might be the D (5 bases). The ends were cut back, 7 bases at V and 5 bases at J, with 11 bases in the middle. The CDR3 length is 13 residues. Germline-derived CDR1 and CDR2 are LGHDT and YNNKEL (reference sequence). This CDR3 reads CASTRGKTGELFF. In nucleotides, the CDR3 is TGTGCCAGCACCAGAGGGAAGACCGGGGAGCTGTTTTTT. The full variable domain, completed using reference TRBV3-1 and TRBJ2-2, is DTAVSQTPKYLVTQMGNDKSIKCEQNLGHDTMYWYKQDSKKFLKIMFSYNNKELIINETVPNRFSPKSPDKAHLNLHINSLELGDSAVYFCASTRGKTGELFFGEGSRLTVL.

Ten or more counts support this clonotype. The chain has TRBV5-1 and TRBJ2-5; D gene unclear. Deletions cut 2 bases from V and 4 bases from J, with 12 bases between. The CDR3 runs 14 residues. Germline CDR1 reads SGHRS; CDR2 reads YFSETQ. CDR3 in amino acids: CASSLTGRTETQYF. The CDR3 bases are TGCGCCAGCAGCTTAACCGGCAGGACAGAGACCCAGTACTTC.

This clonotype was seen at least ten times. The chain couples TRBV5-6 to TRBJ1-4, with 10 bases aligning to TRBD1. Germline assignment: CDR1 SGHDT and CDR2 YYEEEE. There are 15 residues in the CDR3. The trim removed 4 bases at V and 8 bases at J, leaving 8 bases unmatched. CDR3 sequence (DNA): TGTGCCAGCAGCGCAACCGGGACAGGGGACGAAAAACTGTTTTTT. It translates to CASSATGTGDEKLFF.